Below are 11 T cell receptor beta chains sequenced from a single sample in a study of monozygotic twins with inflammatory bowel disease. With the 5' RACE reads reprocessed, TCRdb shows one record per CDR3 protein and no DNA. This sample contains about 450,000 distinct CDR3 sequences. Sequencing was done on a sample of blood. The receptors were sampled from a human donor with ulcerative colitis or Crohn's disease, or a healthy co-twin of an affected twin (not recorded which).

J is TRBJ2-7 and V is TRBV7-2; there is no DNA to check the TCRdb D call of TRBD2. This CDR3 contains 17 residues. Germline V CDR1 and CDR2: SGHTA, FQGNSA. The CDR3 here is CASSEGTSGFRAYEQYF.

The chain links TRBV7-2 to TRBJ2-1; TCRdb proposes TRBD1, but this gene call is untestable without DNA. The germline gives CDR1 SGHTA, CDR2 FQGNSA. The length of the CDR3 is 13 residues. The CDR3 spells CASSEDGTLEQFF. The whole variable domain, remainder taken from reference TRBV7-2 and TRBJ2-1, is GAGVSQSPSNKVTEKGKDVELRCDPISGHTALYWYRQSLGQGLEFLIYFQGNSAPDKSGLPSDRFSAERTGGSVSTLTIQRTQQEDSAVYLCASSEDGTLEQFFGPGTRLTVL.

The V call is TRBV5-1, the J call TRBJ1-2. Germline CDR1 is SGHRS and CDR2 is YFSETQ. The CDR3 length is 15 residues. This CDR3 is CASSSGGASNYGYTF.

This rearrangement joins TRBV7-2 to TRBJ2-1; TCRdb gives TRBD1 as the D gene, but with no DNA this cannot be confirmed. This CDR3 has 15 amino acids. CDR1 is SGHTA and CDR2 is FQGNSA in the germline V gene. CDR3 residues: CASSQQGTAYNEQFF.

The chain employs TRBV24-1 and TRBJ1-5; no DNA is available, so the TRBD1 call from TCRdb remains unchecked. The germline CDR1 and CDR2 sequences are KGHDR and SFDVKD. CDR3 length: 15 amino acids. CDR3 region: CATSAVARVRRPQHF.

The rearrangement joins TRBV4-1 to TRBJ2-7; TCRdb selects TRBD2, and the lack of DNA leaves this call unchecked. The CDR3 extends over 15 amino acids. Per germline, CDR1 MGHRA and CDR2 YSYEKL. CDR3: CASSHIERGVWEQYF.

The rearrangement uses TRBV20-1 and TRBJ2-1. Germline V CDR1 and CDR2: DFQATT, SNEGSKA (reference sequence). This CDR3 is built from 14 residues. The CDR3 sequence: CSARDRTHYNEQFF.

The gene calls are TRBV10-3 and TRBJ1-5; TCRdb's D gene call, TRBD1, goes unchecked for lack of DNA. CDR3 length: 14 residues. Germline V CDR1 and CDR2: ENHRY, SYGVKD. The CDR3 sequence: CAISLDRDNQPQYF.

V and J are TRBV5-4 and TRBJ1-1; TCRdb designates TRBD1, a call that cannot be tested without DNA. CDR1 is SGHNT, CDR2 YYREEE, per germline (reference sequence). The CDR3 is 15 residues long. CDR3 protein: CASSPEDRGYTEAFF.

The gene calls are TRBV5-5 and TRBJ2-5; lacking DNA, the TRBD2 call made by TCRdb goes unchecked. The length of the CDR3 is 13 residues. Germline CDR1 and CDR2: SGHKS and YYEKEE (reference sequence). CDR3 residues: CASRVGQRETQYF.

The chain links TRBV24-1 to TRBJ2-1; TCRdb's D call, TRBD1, is unchecked because there is no DNA. CDR3 length equals 15 residues. Germline assignment: CDR1 KGHDR and CDR2 SFDVKD. CDR3 loop: CATRSGQGGYNEQFF.